This TCR beta chain was captured in a study of T-cell memory formation after mild COVID-19. The CDR3 has 21 amino acids. Unmatched junction bases numbered 13, after V lost 1 base and J lost 2 bases. Germline CDR1 reads MGHRA; CDR2 reads YSYEKL. TCRdb reprocessed the 5' RACE reads via MiXCR and lists one record per CDR3 protein. The data show some 57,000 distinct CDR3 sequences, less than 15% seen once. Only a few counts were recorded for this clonotype. This chain links TRBV4-1 with TRBJ2-3; the match to TRBD2 covers 15 bases. The sample taken for sequencing was PBMCs or a T cell subset sorted from them (not recorded which). This sequence originates from a man aged 18 to 29 who had mild COVID-19 (a few samples of this study predate the infection). Cell type and time point are not known. CDR3 in amino acids: CASSQVGTSGGTPLYTDTQYF. In DNA, the CDR3 is TGCGCCAGCAGCCAAGTAGGGACTAGCGGGGGGACCCCACTCTACACAGATACGCAGTATTTT.